The 22 T cell receptor beta chains below were found in one sample sequenced in a study of T-cell reconstitution after alpha-beta-depleted transplantation in children (dated by TCRdb to the mid-2010s). The method behind the library was PCR. The instrument was an Illumina HiSeq 2500. TCR library preparation used molecular barcoding, with unique molecular identifiers applied to normalize quantification of the TCRbeta repertoire. Through fastp at Q25 and MiXCR, TCRdb rebuilt clones from the public reads, retaining in-frame beta chains. Each entry is one CDR3 protein sequence, shown with its most common DNA and genes. The sample table records 480,000 or so distinct CDR3 sequences; roughly 10% of these occur just once. The ten largest account for 2% to 2.5% of the sample. Interpreted using the paper, the treatment or condition label stands for: allogeneic hematopoietic cell transplantation with graft depleted of TCRalphabeta T cells and CD19 B cells.

Material: PBMCs, obtained before TCRalphabeta/CD19-depleted stem cell transplant. The receptors here all came from a child aged 2 to 15 with inherited bone marrow failure, due to receive a stem cell transplant.

This clonotype has ten or more counts. The V and J genes are TRBV20-1 and TRBJ2-7; 11 nucleotides line up with TRBD2. The CDR3 runs 13 residues. CDR1 DFQATT and CDR2 SNEGSKA come from the germline V gene (reference sequence). In nucleotides, the CDR3 is TGCAGCGGGACTAGCGGCCCTTATTACGAGCAGTACTTC. Protein sequence: CSGTSGPYYEQYF.

This clonotype came up a few times. The J gene is TRBJ1-1, the V gene TRBV5-6; TRBD1 is a possible D gene (6 bases). The CDR3 has 13 amino acids. With 3 bases removed from V and 5 bases from J, the gap between germline ends came to 11 bases. Germline V gene sequence: CDR1 SGHDT, CDR2 YYEEEE. The CDR3 spells CASSYREGTEAFF. The CDR3 DNA follows: TGTGCCAGCAGCTACAGGGAGGGTACTGAAGCTTTCTTT.

This clonotype was observed a handful of times. The V gene is TRBV20-1, the J gene TRBJ2-3; 7 positions agree with TRBD1. There are 17 residues in the CDR3. V shed 6 bases and J 2 bases; nucleotides not matched to a gene: 17. CDR1 and CDR2 from the germline V gene are DFQATT and SNEGSKA (reference sequence). The CDR3 region is CSARTHRGSLSTDTQYF. CDR3 DNA: TGCAGTGCGCGAACCCACAGGGGTTCCCTCTCCACAGATACGCAGTATTTT.

This clonotype was seen repeatedly, ten times or more. The rearrangement uses TRBV12-5 and TRBJ2-1; 12 bases line up with TRBD2. Germline trimming cut 1 base from V and 2 bases from J; bases unmatched to any gene: 0. The CDR3 is 16 residues long. CDR1 and CDR2 from the germline V gene are LGHNT and FRNRAP. CDR3 in amino acids: CASGLGLAGAYNEQFF. The CDR3 nucleotides are TGTGCTAGTGGTTTGGGACTAGCGGGAGCCTACAATGAGCAGTTCTTC.

Only a few counts were recorded for this clonotype. The chain is built from TRBV2 and TRBJ1-2; 7 bases are a match to TRBD1. Trimming took 7 bases from V and 4 from J; bases not matched to a gene: 9. The V gene's germline CDR1 is SNHLY and CDR2 FYNNEI. This CDR3 has 14 amino acids. The chain's CDR3 is CASILDRDAYGYTF. CDR3 bases: TGTGCCAGCATCCTCGACAGGGACGCCTATGGCTACACCTTC. The full variable domain, completed using reference TRBV2 and TRBJ1-2, is EPEVTQTPSHQVTQMGQEVILRCVPISNHLYFYWYRQILGQKVEFLVSFYNNEISEKSEIFDDQFSVERPDGSNFTLKIRSTKLEDSAMYFCASILDRDAYGYTFGSGTRLTVV.

This clonotype came up many times. The gene calls are TRBV27 and TRBJ2-7, with D possibly being TRBD2 (6 bases). The germline gives CDR1 MNHEY, CDR2 SMNVEV (reference sequence). The CDR3 has 15 amino acids. V shed 6 bases and J shed 3 bases, with 18 bases lying between them. In nucleotides, the CDR3 is TGTGCCAGCAGACCTCATACCACTAGCATCTACGAGCAGTACTTC. Its protein product is CASRPHTTSIYEQYF.

This clonotype was detected ten times or more. The chain uses TRBV12-3 or TRBV12-4 and TRBJ1-1; no firm D call. The CDR3 runs to 13 residues. V lost 6 bases, J lost 5 bases, and 13 bases lay in between. Written as DNA, the CDR3 is TGTGCCAGCAGGGTGCGGATGCCGACTGAAGCTTTCTTT. This translates into CASRVRMPTEAFF.

On this clonotype: A much bigger clone sits one base away, suggesting this may be a read error. The chain links TRBV4-3 to TRBJ1-5; the match to TRBD1 covers 10 bases. The length of the CDR3 is 17 residues. Germline V gene data show CDR1 as LGHNA and CDR2 as YSLEER. This chain's CDR3 is CASSPSPWDRGNQPRHF. The CDR3, as DNA: TGCGCCAGCAGCCCTTCGCCCTGGGACAGGGGCAATCAGCCCCGGCATTTT.

V and J are TRBV5-1 and TRBJ2-1; TRBD1 aligns across 8 bases. Trimming removed 4 bases from V and 3 bases from J; junction bases left unmatched: 3. The CDR3 covers 14 residues. The germline gives CDR1 SGHRS, CDR2 YFSETQ. CDR3 DNA: TGCGCCAGCAGCACAGGACAGGGCTACAATGAGCAGTTCTTC. Amino acid sequence: CASSTGQGYNEQFF.

The chain uses TRBV11-2 and TRBJ2-3; D ambiguous. Germline lookup yields CDR1 SGHAT and CDR2 FQNNGV. The CDR3 length is 12 residues. Trimming took off 7 bases at V and 1 base at J, with 6 bases between the two ends. DNA of the CDR3: TGTGCCAGCATGGCCGGCACAGATACGCAGTATTTT. Protein: CASMAGTDTQYF.

In its sample, this clonotype was seen many times. The chain combines TRBV9 with TRBJ2-1, with TRBD2 as a possible D gene (6 bases). The V end lost 3 bases, the J end lost 8 bases, and 15 bases lay between the germline ends. The germline CDR1 and CDR2 sequences are SGDLS and YYNGEE. This CDR3 comprises 14 residues. The CDR3 reads CASSEGGGGDEQFF. CDR3 nucleotide sequence: TGTGCCAGCAGCGAGGGAGGTGGTGGGGATGAGCAGTTCTTC.

There are many counts of this clonotype. The CDR3 loop is CASSFRTGSGNTIYF. DNA of the CDR3: TGTGCCAGCAGCTTCCGGACAGGTTCTGGAAACACCATATATTTT. The chain uses TRBV11-2 and TRBJ1-3; 7 bases are shared with TRBD1. Germline CDR1 reads SGHAT; CDR2 reads FQNNGV. This CDR3 spans 15 amino acids. The V segment lost 3 bases and the J segment 1 base; nucleotides outside the gene matches: 3.

This clonotype has at least ten counts. The chain is built from TRBV20-1 and TRBJ2-7; no reliable D call. The germline gives CDR1 DFQATT, CDR2 SNEGSKA (reference sequence). Trimming left V 6 bases short and J 3 bases short, with 6 bases between. The CDR3 length is 10 residues. Written as DNA, the CDR3 is TGCAGTGCCTCCAGCTACGAGCAGTACTTC. Encoded protein: CSASSYEQYF.

Details on this clonotype: This may stem from a read error, because a much larger clone lies one nucleotide away. It is likely a read error, because the conserved phenylalanine at the end of the CDR3 is missing. The chain joins TRBV7-7 to TRBJ2-1; 9 positions agree with TRBD2. In germline, CDR1 is SSHAT, CDR2 FNYEAQ (reference sequence). V shed 6 bases, J shed 4 bases, and the junction held 7 bases outside the gene matches. There are 15 residues in the CDR3. The CDR3 nucleotides are TGTGCCAGCAGTCTCATAGCGGGAGAGTACAATGAGCAGTTCTCC. Translated: CASSLIAGEYNEQFS.

This clonotype has at least ten counts. The chain carries TRBV11-2 and TRBJ1-2; D is unresolved. Germline loops: CDR1 SGHAT, CDR2 FQNNGV. Trimming took off 0 bases at V and 7 bases at J, with 12 bases between the two ends. The CDR3 is 14 amino acids. The chain's CDR3 is CASSLDSYRGGYTF. DNA for the CDR3: TGTGCCAGCAGCTTAGATTCCTACAGAGGTGGCTACACCTTC.

This clonotype was counted between two and nine times. The chain is built from TRBV20-1 and TRBJ2-5; 9 bases agree with TRBD1. CDR1 and CDR2 from the germline V gene are DFQATT and SNEGSKA (reference sequence). The CDR3 runs to 13 residues. With V trimmed by 3 bases and J by 3 bases, 2 bases remained unmatched. The CDR3 DNA is TGCAGTGCTAGGCGGACAGGGGAAGAGACCCAGTACTTC. Its protein is CSARRTGEETQYF.

This clonotype was detected ten times or more. The chain carries TRBV11-2 and TRBJ1-3; D gene uncertain. V was trimmed by 5 bases and J by 0 bases, leaving 8 bases between them. The CDR3 totals 14 residues. Germline V gene sequence: CDR1 SGHAT, CDR2 FQNNGV. The CDR3 loop is CASSPTYSGNTIYF. In DNA form, the CDR3 reads TGTGCCAGCAGCCCCACCTACTCTGGAAACACCATATATTTT.

This clonotype was seen many times. The rearrangement links TRBV5-1 to TRBJ2-3; D is unclear. Germline V gives CDR1 SGHRS, CDR2 YFSETQ. Trimming cost V 1 base and J 2 bases, with 8 bases left between them. This CDR3 has 14 residues. The CDR3 nucleotides are TGCGCCAGCAGCTTGCTAGTCTCCACAGATACGCAGTATTTT. It is translated as CASSLLVSTDTQYF.

J is TRBJ2-7 and V is TRBV5-6; possible D gene TRBD1, 6 bases. Germline CDR1 is SGHDT and CDR2 is YYEEEE. Trimming took off 0 bases at V and 6 bases at J, with 10 bases between the two ends. The CDR3 contains 13 residues. In nucleotides, the CDR3 is TGTGCCAGCAGCTTGGGCAGGGGCGGCGAGCAGTACTTC. Amino acids: CASSLGRGGEQYF.

At least ten counts were recorded for this clonotype. The chain couples TRBV28 to TRBJ1-4; D remains ambiguous. The germline V and J ends were trimmed by 1 base and 11 bases, with 5 bases remaining between them. The CDR3 spans 11 residues. Germline V gene sequence: CDR1 MDHEN, CDR2 SYDVKM. CDR3 in amino acids: CASSLLEKLFF. Here the CDR3 DNA reads TGTGCCAGCAGTTTATTGGAGAAACTGTTTTTT.

This clonotype was counted at least ten times. In DNA, the CDR3 is TGTGCCAGCAGTTTCAACAGGGGATCCTACGAGCAGTACTTC. This sequence encodes CASSFNRGSYEQYF. This chain connects TRBV27 to TRBJ2-7, with 7 bases lining up with TRBD1. The V gene's germline CDR1 is MNHEY and CDR2 SMNVEV (reference sequence). CDR3 size: 14 residues. V shed 3 bases and J 1 base; nucleotides not matched to a gene: 3.

This clonotype was seen at least ten times. The rearrangement joins TRBV10-1 to TRBJ2-2; 7 bases agree with TRBD2. The CDR3 length is 18 residues. From germline, CDR1 is WNHNN and CDR2 SYGVQD (reference sequence). J was trimmed by 0 bases and V by 2 bases; bases with no gene match: 9. The CDR3 sequence: CASSETGGLHSNTGELFF. CDR3 DNA sequence: TGCGCCAGCAGTGAGACGGGAGGCTTACATTCGAACACCGGGGAGCTGTTTTTT.